This section outlines one T cell receptor beta chain sequence together with its context. It has no known antigen specificity. Per-base quality was not reported, and no clone a single base away is much larger than it. This sample stems from a study of OX40 agonist ivuxolimab in advanced cancers. In terms of the full investigation: The costimulatory receptor OX40 (CD134) was targeted by ivuxolimab, a fully human IgG2 agonistic monoclonal antibody. Partial responses occurred in three dose-escalation patients: two with cutaneous melanoma and one with hepatocellular carcinoma. Prior anti-PD-1, anti-PD-L1 or anti-CTLA-4 therapy was permitted, and checkpoint inhibitors had been received by 30% to 40% of dose-escalation patients. Of the 50 or so patients in dose escalation, about 20 had hepatocellular carcinoma, about 15 had melanoma, 9 had renal cell carcinoma and 9 had head and neck cancer. The dose-escalation cohort was almost 85% male with a mean age of approximately 60 years, ranging from roughly 20 to 80. The paper covers the monotherapy dose-escalation part of the phase I ivuxolimab trial, which included N of about 50 patients. Intravenous ivuxolimab was administered to patients every 2 weeks at six dose levels: 0.01, 0.1, 0.3, 1.5, 3 and 10 mg/kg. Peripheral TCRbeta sequencing was intended to test whether TCR sequence diversity was altered and clonal T-cell expansion was caused by ivuxolimab. What the authors observed across the whole study: Low levels of normalized T-cell clonal expansion were also shown by some nonresponding patients. In the 0.1-3.0 mg/kg groups, partial responders were among the patients with the lowest normalized peripheral clonal expansion, particularly in CD8+ T cells. On average, CD8+ T cells showed more expanded clones than CD4+ T cells after ivuxolimab. At doses of 0.1 to 3.0 mg/kg, clonal expansion of both CD4+ and CD8+ blood T cells was observed from baseline to week 6. The antigen specificity of the clonally expanded peripheral T cells was not determined.

For sequencing of the TCRbeta CDR3 region, genomic DNA was extracted from the sorted cells. The immunoSEQ Assay was used for sequencing of TCRbeta CDR3 regions. This immuneACCESS table, as held by TCRdb, lists in-frame sequences with V and J called but not all clones. Of the missing ones, under half trace to an unresolved V gene in checked studies; the others have no known cause. This sample gives roughly 34,000 clones in total; around 83% of them show up just once. Together, the top ten hold over 1.5% of the sample. Patients with autoimmune disease history or receiving systemic immunosuppression were excluded from the trial. Peripheral blood for TCR sequencing was drawn from every dose cohort at baseline, at cycle 4 day 1 and at cycle 7 day 1. The samples were taken from a phase I, first-in-human, multicenter, open-label dose-escalation trial of ivuxolimab. Adults with locally advanced or metastatic head and neck squamous cell, hepatocellular, melanoma or renal cell carcinoma were enrolled in the trial. Before TCR sequencing, CD4+ T cells and CD8+ T cells were sorted from peripheral blood as separate populations.

Looking up the germline V gene yields CDR1 MDHEN and CDR2 SYDVKM. The CDR3 covers 13 residues, taking in both the cysteine and the phenylalanine. Left in the record is the CDR3 DNA by itself, 39 bases read in frame from the first base. V is clipped by 5 bases and J by 4 bases, and the sequence between their germline boundaries is 8 bases long. This receptor was identified in an adult with an advanced solid tumor such as melanoma, head and neck, liver or kidney cancer. The sample was CD4+ or CD8+ T cells sorted from blood, taken in a trial of the OX40 agonist ivuxolimab. The chain links TRBV28 with TRBJ2-2, with an unclear D gene assignment. CDR3 sequence: CASSPQRTGELFF. The nucleotide sequence reads as follows: TGTGCCAGCAGTCCCCAGCGCACCGGGGAGCTGTTTTTT. The full variable domain, with segments outside the CDR3 supplied by the reference TRBV28 and TRBJ2-2 proteins, appears as DVKVTQSSRYLVKRTGEKVFLECVQDMDHENMFWYRQDPGLGLRLIYFSYDVKMKEKGDIPEGYSVSREKKERFSLILESASTNQTSMYLCASSPQRTGELFFGEGSRLTVL.